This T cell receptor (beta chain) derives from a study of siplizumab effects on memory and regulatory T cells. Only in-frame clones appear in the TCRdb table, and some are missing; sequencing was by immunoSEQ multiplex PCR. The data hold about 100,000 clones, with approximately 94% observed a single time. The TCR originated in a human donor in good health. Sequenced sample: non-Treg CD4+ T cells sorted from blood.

Here the CDR3 DNA reads TGTGCCAGCAGCTTGGTGATTGGTGTTCCAGAGACCCAGTACTTC. The encoded protein is CASSLVIGVPETQYF. The V gene is TRBV5-5, the J gene TRBJ2-5; D uncertain. V was trimmed by 0 bases and J by 4 bases, leaving 13 bases between them. The CDR3 length is 15 residues. Germline-derived CDR1 and CDR2 are SGHKS and YYEKEE (reference sequence).